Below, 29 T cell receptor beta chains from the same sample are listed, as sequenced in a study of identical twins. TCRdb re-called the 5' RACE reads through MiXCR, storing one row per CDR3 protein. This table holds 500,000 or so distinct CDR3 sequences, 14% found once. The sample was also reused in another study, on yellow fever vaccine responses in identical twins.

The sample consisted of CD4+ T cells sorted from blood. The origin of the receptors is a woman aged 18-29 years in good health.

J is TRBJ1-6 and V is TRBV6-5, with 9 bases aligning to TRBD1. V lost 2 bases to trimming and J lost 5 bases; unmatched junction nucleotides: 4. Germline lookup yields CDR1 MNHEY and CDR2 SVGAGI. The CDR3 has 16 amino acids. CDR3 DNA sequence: TGTGCCAGCAGTTACGACAGGGGGAAGAATAATTCACCCCTCCACTTT. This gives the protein CASSYDRGKNNSPLHF.

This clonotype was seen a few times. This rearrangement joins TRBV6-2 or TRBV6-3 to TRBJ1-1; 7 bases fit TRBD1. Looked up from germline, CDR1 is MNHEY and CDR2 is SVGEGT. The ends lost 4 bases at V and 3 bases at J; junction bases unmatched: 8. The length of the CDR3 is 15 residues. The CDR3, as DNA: TGTGCCAGCAGTTCCGCCGACAGGGTTGACACTGAAGCTTTCTTT. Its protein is CASSSADRVDTEAFF.

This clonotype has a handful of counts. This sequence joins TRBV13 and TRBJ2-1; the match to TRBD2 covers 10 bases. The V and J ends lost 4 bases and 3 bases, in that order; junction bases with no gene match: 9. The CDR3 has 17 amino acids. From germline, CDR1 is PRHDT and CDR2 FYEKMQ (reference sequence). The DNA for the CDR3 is TGTGCCAGCAGCTCCAGCGGGAGGGCCAGTGGCTACAATGAGCAGTTCTTC. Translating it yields CASSSSGRASGYNEQFF.

The CDR3 reads CASSVGTSGRAGETQYF. The CDR3, as DNA: TGCGCCAGCAGCGTCGGGACTAGCGGGAGGGCCGGAGAGACCCAGTACTTC. This chain joins TRBV5-1 and TRBJ2-5, with 16 positions matching TRBD2. The CDR3 sequence is 17 residues long. From germline, CDR1 is SGHRS and CDR2 YFSETQ. V trimming: 4 bases; J trimming: 4 bases; junction bases outside the gene matches: 7.

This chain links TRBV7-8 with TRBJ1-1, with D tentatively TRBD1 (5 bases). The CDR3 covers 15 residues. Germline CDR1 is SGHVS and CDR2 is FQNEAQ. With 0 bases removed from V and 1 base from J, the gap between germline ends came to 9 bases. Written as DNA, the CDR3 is TGTGCCAGCAGCTTAGCTCCGACAGCGAACACTGAAGCTTTCTTT. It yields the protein CASSLAPTANTEAFF.

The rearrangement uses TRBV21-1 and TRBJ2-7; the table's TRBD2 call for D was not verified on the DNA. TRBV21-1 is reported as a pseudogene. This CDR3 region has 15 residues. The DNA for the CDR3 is TGTGCCAGCAGCAAAGAGCGGCGGGTCTCCTACGAGCAGTACTTC. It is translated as CASSKERRVSYEQYF.

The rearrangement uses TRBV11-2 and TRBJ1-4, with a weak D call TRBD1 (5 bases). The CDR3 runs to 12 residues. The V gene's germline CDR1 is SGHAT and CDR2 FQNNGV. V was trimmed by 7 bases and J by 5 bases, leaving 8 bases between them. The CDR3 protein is CASKGVNEKLFF. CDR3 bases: TGTGCCAGCAAAGGGGTGAATGAAAAACTGTTTTTT.

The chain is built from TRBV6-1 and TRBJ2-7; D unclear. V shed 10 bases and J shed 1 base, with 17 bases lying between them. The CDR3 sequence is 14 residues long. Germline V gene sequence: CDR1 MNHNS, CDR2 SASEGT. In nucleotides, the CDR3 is TGTGCCATTAGAGAGGCCCCTAATTCCTACGAGCAGTACTTC. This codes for CAIREAPNSYEQYF.

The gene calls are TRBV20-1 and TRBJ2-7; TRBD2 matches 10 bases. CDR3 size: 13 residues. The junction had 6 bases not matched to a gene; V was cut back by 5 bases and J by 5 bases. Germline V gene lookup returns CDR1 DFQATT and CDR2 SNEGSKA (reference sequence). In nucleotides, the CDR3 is TGCAGTGCTCCCGGACTAGCGGAAAACGAGCAGTACTTC. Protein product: CSAPGLAENEQYF.

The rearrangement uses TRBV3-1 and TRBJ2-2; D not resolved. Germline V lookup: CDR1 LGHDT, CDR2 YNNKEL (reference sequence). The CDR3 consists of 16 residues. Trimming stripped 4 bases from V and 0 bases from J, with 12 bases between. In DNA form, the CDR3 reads TGTGCCAGCAGCCTACTGGCAGCCGCGAACACCGGGGAGCTGTTTTTT. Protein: CASSLLAAANTGELFF.

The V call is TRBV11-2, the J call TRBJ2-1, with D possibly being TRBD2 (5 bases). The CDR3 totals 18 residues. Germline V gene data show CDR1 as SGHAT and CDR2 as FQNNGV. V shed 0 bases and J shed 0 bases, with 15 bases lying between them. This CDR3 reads CASSLEGLAPSSYNEQFF. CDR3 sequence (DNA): TGTGCCAGCAGCTTAGAGGGCCTAGCCCCAAGCTCCTACAATGAGCAGTTCTTC.

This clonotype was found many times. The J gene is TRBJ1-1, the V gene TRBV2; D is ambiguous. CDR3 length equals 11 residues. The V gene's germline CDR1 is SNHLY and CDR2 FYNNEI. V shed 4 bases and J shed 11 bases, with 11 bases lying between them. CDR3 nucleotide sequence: TGTGCCAGCAGTGTGTCTTCTGGGGCTTTCTTT. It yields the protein CASSVSSGAFF.

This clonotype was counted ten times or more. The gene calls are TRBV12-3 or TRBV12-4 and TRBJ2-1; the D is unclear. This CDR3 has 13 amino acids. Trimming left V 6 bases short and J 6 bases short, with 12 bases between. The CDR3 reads CASRTDGINEQFF. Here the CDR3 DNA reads TGTGCCAGCAGGACCGATGGGATCAATGAGCAGTTCTTC.

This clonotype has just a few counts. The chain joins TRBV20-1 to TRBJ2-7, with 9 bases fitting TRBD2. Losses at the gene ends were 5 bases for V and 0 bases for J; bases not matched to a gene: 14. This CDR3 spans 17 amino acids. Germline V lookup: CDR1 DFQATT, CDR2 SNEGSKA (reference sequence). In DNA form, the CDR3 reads TGCAGTGCTCCCTCGCGGGAGGGTCCCACCTACTCCTACGAGCAGTACTTC. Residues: CSAPSREGPTYSYEQYF.

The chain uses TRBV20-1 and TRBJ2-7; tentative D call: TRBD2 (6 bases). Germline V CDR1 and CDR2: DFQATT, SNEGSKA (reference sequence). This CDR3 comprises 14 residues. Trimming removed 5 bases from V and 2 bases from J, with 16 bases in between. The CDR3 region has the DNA TGCAGTGCTCCTATCGGGACTGAGACCTACGAGCAGTACTTC. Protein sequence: CSAPIGTETYEQYF.

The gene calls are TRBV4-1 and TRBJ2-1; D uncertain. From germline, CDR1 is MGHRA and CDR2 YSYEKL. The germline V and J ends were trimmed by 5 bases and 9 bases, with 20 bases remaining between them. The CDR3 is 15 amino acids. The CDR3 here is CASSKNQDPASEQFF. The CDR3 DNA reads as TGCGCCAGCAGCAAAAACCAGGACCCAGCTAGTGAGCAGTTCTTC.

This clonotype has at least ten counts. This CDR3 reads CASSQDLFRLTEAFF. For the CDR3, the DNA is TGTGCCAGCAGCCAAGACTTATTTCGTCTCACTGAAGCTTTCTTT. The rearrangement joins TRBV3-1 to TRBJ1-1; D is uncertain. V was trimmed by 0 bases and J by 4 bases, leaving 12 bases between them. The CDR3 is made up of 15 amino acids. Germline V lookup: CDR1 LGHDT, CDR2 YNNKEL (reference sequence).

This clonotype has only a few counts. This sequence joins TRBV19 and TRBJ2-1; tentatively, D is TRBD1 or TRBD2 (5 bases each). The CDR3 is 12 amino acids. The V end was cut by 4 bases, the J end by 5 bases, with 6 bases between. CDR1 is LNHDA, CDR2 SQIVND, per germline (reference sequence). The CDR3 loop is CASSRGNNEQFF. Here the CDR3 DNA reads TGTGCCAGTAGTAGGGGGAACAATGAGCAGTTCTTC. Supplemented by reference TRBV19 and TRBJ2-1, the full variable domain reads DGGITQSPKYLFRKEGQNVTLSCEQNLNHDAMYWYRQDPGQGLRLIYYSQIVNDFQKGDIAEGYSVSREKKESFPLTVTSAQKNPTAFYLCASSRGNNEQFFGPGTRLTVL.

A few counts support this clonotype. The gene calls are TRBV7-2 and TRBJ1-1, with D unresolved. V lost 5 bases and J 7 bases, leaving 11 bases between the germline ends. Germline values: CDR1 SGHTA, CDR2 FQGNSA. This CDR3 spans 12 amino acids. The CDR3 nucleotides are TGTGCCAGCAGCAGAGAGGGTATTGAAGCTTTCTTT. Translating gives CASSREGIEAFF.

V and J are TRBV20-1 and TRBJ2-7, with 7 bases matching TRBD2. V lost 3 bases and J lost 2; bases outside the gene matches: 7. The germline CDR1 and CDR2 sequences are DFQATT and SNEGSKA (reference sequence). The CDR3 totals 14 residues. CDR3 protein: CSARGGGGTYEQYF. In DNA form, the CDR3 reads TGCAGTGCTAGGGGCGGGGGTGGTACCTACGAGCAGTACTTC.

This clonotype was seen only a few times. DNA for the CDR3: TGTGCCAGCAGACGAGCGGGAGATTCGGCAGAGACCCAGTACTTC. Protein sequence: CASRRAGDSAETQYF. The chain is built from TRBV6-1 and TRBJ2-5; 8 bases are shared with TRBD2. The V gene end was trimmed by 6 bases and the J gene end by 4 bases; junction bases not matched to a gene: 10. The CDR3 is made up of 15 amino acids. Germline CDR1 MNHNS, CDR2 SASEGT.

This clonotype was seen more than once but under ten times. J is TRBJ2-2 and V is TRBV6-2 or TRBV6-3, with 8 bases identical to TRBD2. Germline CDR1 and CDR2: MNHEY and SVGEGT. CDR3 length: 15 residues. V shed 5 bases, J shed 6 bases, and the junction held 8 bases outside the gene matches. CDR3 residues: CASSRAGGPPGELFF. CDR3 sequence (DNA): TGTGCCAGCAGTAGGGCGGGAGGTCCTCCCGGGGAGCTGTTTTTT.

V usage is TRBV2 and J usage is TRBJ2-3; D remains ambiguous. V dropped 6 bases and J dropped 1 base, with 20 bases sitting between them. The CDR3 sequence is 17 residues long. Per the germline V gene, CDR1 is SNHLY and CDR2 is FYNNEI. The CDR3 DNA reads TGTGCCAGCAGCCAGGCGTTCGACCTATCCGGCACAGATACGCAGTATTTT. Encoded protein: CASSQAFDLSGTDTQYF.

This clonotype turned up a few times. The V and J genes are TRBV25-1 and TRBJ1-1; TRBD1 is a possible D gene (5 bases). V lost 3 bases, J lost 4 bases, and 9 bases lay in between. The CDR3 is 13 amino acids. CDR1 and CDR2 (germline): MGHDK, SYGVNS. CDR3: CASSDRAVTEAFF. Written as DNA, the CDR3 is TGTGCCAGCAGTGACAGGGCTGTCACTGAAGCTTTCTTT. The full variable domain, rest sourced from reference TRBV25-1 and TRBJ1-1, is EADIYQTPRYLVIGTGKKITLECSQTMGHDKMYWYQQDPGMELHLIHYSYGVNSTEKGDLSSESTVSRIRTEHFPLTLESARPSHTSQYLCASSDRAVTEAFFGQGTRLTVV.

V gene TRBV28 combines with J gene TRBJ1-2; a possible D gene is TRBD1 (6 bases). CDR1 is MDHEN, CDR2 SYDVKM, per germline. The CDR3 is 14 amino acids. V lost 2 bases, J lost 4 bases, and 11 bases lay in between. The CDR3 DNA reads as TGTGCCAGCAGTTTAGGGGGGGCTACCTATGGCTACACCTTC. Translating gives CASSLGGATYGYTF.

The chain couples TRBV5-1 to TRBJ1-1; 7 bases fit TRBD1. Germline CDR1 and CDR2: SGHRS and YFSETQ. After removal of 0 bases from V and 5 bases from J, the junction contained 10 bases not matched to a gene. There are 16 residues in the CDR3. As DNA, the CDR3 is TGCGCCAGCAGCTTGGCCTTCGACAGGGTCCCGACTGAAGCTTTCTTT. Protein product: CASSLAFDRVPTEAFF.

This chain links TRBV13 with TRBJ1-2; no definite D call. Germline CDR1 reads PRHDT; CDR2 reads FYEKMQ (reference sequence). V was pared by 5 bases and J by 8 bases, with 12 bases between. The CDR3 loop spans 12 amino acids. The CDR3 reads CASSPKQGGYTF. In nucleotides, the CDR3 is TGTGCCAGCAGCCCGAAACAAGGCGGCTACACCTTC.

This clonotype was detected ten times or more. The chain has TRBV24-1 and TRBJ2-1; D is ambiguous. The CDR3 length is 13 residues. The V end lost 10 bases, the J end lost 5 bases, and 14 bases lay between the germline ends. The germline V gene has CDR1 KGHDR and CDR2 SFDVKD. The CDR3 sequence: CATGAALNNEQFF. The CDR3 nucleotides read TGTGCCACAGGTGCAGCTTTAAACAATGAGCAGTTCTTC.

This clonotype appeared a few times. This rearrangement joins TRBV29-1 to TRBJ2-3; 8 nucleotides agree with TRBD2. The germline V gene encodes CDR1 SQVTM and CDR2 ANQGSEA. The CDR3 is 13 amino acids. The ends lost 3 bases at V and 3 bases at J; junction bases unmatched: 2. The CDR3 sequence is CSVDQRGTDTQYF. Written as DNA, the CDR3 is TGCAGCGTTGACCAGCGGGGGACAGATACGCAGTATTTT.